This entry features one T cell receptor (beta chain) sequence. The CDR3 extends over 13 amino acids. V was shortened by 1 base and J by 8 bases, with 9 bases between the two germline ends. Germline V CDR1 and CDR2: MNHEY, SMNVEV (reference sequence). Data came from immunoSEQ multiplex PCR; TCRdb stores just in-frame clones and leaves some out. Of some 160,000 clones detected, roughly three quarters appear once; the ten largest clones hold over 6.5%. The data were taken from a study of blood T cell repertoires in COVID-19. On the study more broadly: Sources were T cells, B-cell-depleted T cells, or PBMCs; the material itself was cDNA or gDNA.

The TCR sequence derives from a man in his fifties or sixties with active or convalescent COVID-19. V is TRBV27 and J is TRBJ2-1; perhaps TRBD1 as D (5 bases). The sequencing input was peripheral blood. The CDR3 loop is CASSLWQGYEQFF. The CDR3 DNA follows: TGTGCCAGCAGTTTATGGCAGGGCTATGAGCAGTTCTTC.